Below, 25 T cell receptor beta chains from the same sample are listed, as sequenced in a study of Tregs in tolerant kidney transplant recipients. Using immunoSEQ multiplex PCR, the repertoire was profiled, and TCRdb retains in-frame clones only, with some absent. The repertoire includes some 66,000 clones, over 85% of them detected once, and 11% sits in the top ten. Specimen: CD8+ T cells from blood, collected before the transplant. The receptors were gathered from a human donor who received a combined kidney and bone marrow transplant.

The chain recombines TRBV19 with TRBJ2-7; 12 bases line up with TRBD2. The V gene end was trimmed by 6 bases and the J gene end by 7 bases; junction bases not matched to a gene: 7. CDR1 and CDR2 from the germline V gene are LNHDA and SQIVND (reference sequence). The length of the CDR3 is 14 residues. The CDR3 bases are TGTGCCAGTAGGACTAGCGGGAGTTCGTGGGAGCAGTACTTC. This sequence encodes CASRTSGSSWEQYF.

V gene TRBV5-4 combines with J gene TRBJ1-4; D perhaps matches TRBD1 (6 bases). The CDR3 spans 13 residues. Per germline, CDR1 SGHNT and CDR2 YYREEE (reference sequence). With 2 bases removed from V and 8 bases from J, the gap between germline ends came to 10 bases. The CDR3 region is CASSFRGGEKLFF. Here the CDR3 DNA reads TGTGCCAGCAGCTTCAGGGGAGGGGAAAAACTGTTTTTT.

The count of this clone is one. This chain links TRBV19 with TRBJ2-7; D perhaps matches TRBD1 (6 bases). Germline V gene data show CDR1 as LNHDA and CDR2 as SQIVND (reference sequence). Trimming pared 1 base from V and 0 bases from J, leaving 10 bases between. The CDR3 covers 15 residues. The CDR3 protein is CASSIAGGLSYEQYF. The CDR3 DNA reads as TGTGCCAGTAGTATAGCTGGGGGCCTCTCCTACGAGCAGTACTTC.

This sequence joins TRBV12-5 and TRBJ1-2; no firm D call. The CDR3 loop spans 16 amino acids. Trimming cost V 0 bases and J 0 bases, with 11 bases left between them. Germline CDR1 reads LGHNT; CDR2 reads FRNRAP. CDR3 bases: TGTGCTAGTGGTTTGGTACTCCTAATAGCTAACTATGGCTACACCTTC. Amino acid sequence: CASGLVLLIANYGYTF.

This clone was seen a single time. The genes are TRBV7-2 and TRBJ2-1; a possible D gene is TRBD1 (6 bases). The CDR3 length is 16 residues. Germline assignment: CDR1 SGHTA and CDR2 FQGNSA. Trimming stripped 3 bases from V and 7 bases from J, with 19 bases between. In DNA, the CDR3 is TGTGCCAGCAGCTTCGCAACGGACAGCTTAGCGAATGAGCAGTTCTTC. Amino acids: CASSFATDSLANEQFF.

CDR3 protein: CASSRRVSYNEQFF. The CDR3 bases are TGTGCCAGCAGCCGCAGGGTCTCCTACAATGAGCAGTTCTTC. The chain combines TRBV13 with TRBJ2-1; weak D call: TRBD1 (5 bases). Germline CDR1 is PRHDT and CDR2 is FYEKMQ (reference sequence). Deletions cut 5 bases from V and 0 bases from J, with 8 bases between. This CDR3 is 14 amino acids long.

This chain connects TRBV27 to TRBJ2-2; no firm D call. V lost 0 bases, J lost 4 bases, and 3 bases lay in between. This CDR3 is 13 amino acids long. Per germline, CDR1 MNHEY and CDR2 SMNVEV (reference sequence). DNA of the CDR3: TGTGCCAGCAGTTTATCTAGCACCGGGGAGCTGTTTTTT. Translating it yields CASSLSSTGELFF.

The rearrangement uses TRBV28 and TRBJ2-7; D may be TRBD1 (7 bases). Deletions cut 5 bases from V and 2 bases from J, with 10 bases between. Germline CDR1 is MDHEN and CDR2 is SYDVKM. The length of the CDR3 is 13 residues. DNA for the CDR3: TGTGCCAGCAGTGTCAGGGGGGCCTACGAGCAGTACTTC. It translates to CASSVRGAYEQYF. The full variable domain, completed using reference TRBV28 and TRBJ2-7, is DVKVTQSSRYLVKRTGEKVFLECVQDMDHENMFWYRQDPGLGLRLIYFSYDVKMKEKGDIPEGYSVSREKKERFSLILESASTNQTSMYLCASSVRGAYEQYFGPGTRLTVT.

The V and J genes are TRBV19 and TRBJ2-1; the match to TRBD2 covers 8 bases. Germline CDR1 LNHDA, CDR2 SQIVND (reference sequence). The CDR3 contains 16 residues. V shed 6 bases, J shed 2 bases, and the junction held 9 bases outside the gene matches. This chain's CDR3 is CASSVTSGSPYNEQFF. The CDR3 DNA is TGTGCCAGTAGCGTCACAAGCGGGAGCCCCTACAATGAGCAGTTCTTC.

The chain combines TRBV4-1 with TRBJ2-2; D is possibly TRBD2 (7 bases). The CDR3 totals 16 residues. V was clipped by 4 bases and J by 3 bases, with 15 bases between them. Germline CDR1 reads MGHRA; CDR2 reads YSYEKL. Written as DNA, the CDR3 is TGCGCCAGCAGCCTCCCGGGGGGCCTGGACACCGGGGAGCTGTTTTTT. This codes for CASSLPGGLDTGELFF.

This chain connects TRBV6-1 to TRBJ1-2; a weak D match, TRBD1 (5 bases). CDR1 is MNHNS and CDR2 is SASEGT in the germline V gene. The CDR3 has 15 residues. Trimming removed 5 bases at V and 1 base at J, with 14 bases between. CDR3 in amino acids: CASSWEGLSNYGYTF. The CDR3 DNA follows: TGTGCCAGCAGTTGGGAGGGGCTCAGTAACTATGGCTACACCTTC.

This clone has a handful of counts. This sequence joins TRBV6-1 and TRBJ1-3; D unclear. Trimming shortened V by 4 bases and J by 0 bases, and 10 bases separated the two germline ends. There are 15 residues in the CDR3. The germline CDR1 and CDR2 sequences are MNHNS and SASEGT. The CDR3 DNA sequence: TGTGCCAGCAGTGTTATAGCAGCCTCTGGAAACACCATATATTTT. Its protein is CASSVIAASGNTIYF.

CDR3 loop: CASSSTLAGVFNEQFF. CDR3 sequence (DNA): TGCGCCAGCAGCTCCACGCTAGCGGGGGTTTTCAATGAGCAGTTCTTC. The chain has TRBV5-1 and TRBJ2-1, with 10 bases matching TRBD2. With 3 bases clipped from V and 6 bases from J, the junction kept 9 bases outside the gene matches. This CDR3 has 16 residues. Germline V lookup: CDR1 SGHRS, CDR2 YFSETQ.

This clone was counted a few times. This chain uses TRBV7-9 with TRBJ2-1, with D possibly matching TRBD2 (5 bases). The CDR3 extends over 14 amino acids. V lost 7 bases and J 1 base, leaving 11 bases between the germline ends. CDR1 is SEHNR and CDR2 is FQNEAQ in the germline V gene (reference sequence). The CDR3 sequence is CASMPGWSYNEQFF. The CDR3 DNA follows: TGTGCCAGCATGCCGGGGTGGTCCTACAATGAGCAGTTCTTC.

Only a few counts were recorded for this clone. This chain joins TRBV27 and TRBJ2-3; 8 bases are a match to TRBD1. This CDR3 is 18 amino acids long. V dropped 6 bases and J dropped 5; count of bases not matched to a gene: 19. The V gene's germline CDR1 is MNHEY and CDR2 SMNVEV (reference sequence). The CDR3 nucleotides are TGTGCCAGCAGCACCCTGATCCAGGGGGCAGGGGGACTAGATACGCAGTATTTT. It specifies CASSTLIQGAGGLDTQYF.

J is TRBJ2-7 and V is TRBV7-8; 8 bases agree with TRBD2. The CDR3 contains 17 residues. CDR1 SGHVS and CDR2 FQNEAQ come from the germline V gene. The junction had 14 bases not matched to a gene; V was cut back by 1 base and J by 6 bases. The CDR3 nucleotides read TGTGCCAGCAGCTTAGTGAAAGGTTACGGGACTAGGGGCGAGCAGTACTTC. It encodes CASSLVKGYGTRGEQYF.

The rearrangement uses TRBV14 and TRBJ1-1; D may be TRBD1 (5 bases). CDR1 and CDR2 (germline): SGHDN, FVKESK. The V gene lost 1 base and the J gene lost 7 bases, with 7 bases spanning the gap. The CDR3 runs to 12 residues. For the CDR3, the DNA is TGTGCCAGCAGCCAAGGGGGGGTTGAAGCTTTCTTT. Translating it yields CASSQGGVEAFF. Looking up the rest from reference TRBV14 and TRBJ1-1 gives the full variable domain: EAGVTQFPSHSVIEKGQTVTLRCDPISGHDNLYWYRRVMGKEIKFLLHFVKESKQDESGMPNNRFLAERTGGTYSTLKVQPAELEDSGVYFCASSQGGVEAFFGQGTRLTVV.

The chain couples TRBV5-6 to TRBJ2-3; D gene uncertain. Germline V gene sequence: CDR1 SGHDT, CDR2 YYEEEE. There are 16 residues in the CDR3. V was cut by 2 bases and J by 2 bases, with 15 bases left in between. CDR3 residues: CASSLEFDFDTDTQYF. CDR3 sequence (DNA): TGTGCCAGCAGCTTAGAGTTTGATTTTGACACAGATACGCAGTATTTT.

The chain employs TRBV29-1 and TRBJ2-1; 8 bases match TRBD2. The germline V gene has CDR1 SQVTM and CDR2 ANQGSEA. This CDR3 spans 13 amino acids. Unmatched junction bases numbered 9, after V lost 7 bases and J lost 7 bases. CDR3 sequence (DNA): TGCAGCGCCCACACTAGCGGTCCAAATGAGCAGTTCTTC. Translating it yields CSAHTSGPNEQFF.

J is TRBJ1-5 and V is TRBV19, with D hard to call. Germline-derived CDR1 and CDR2 are LNHDA and SQIVND (reference sequence). With 5 bases removed from V and 4 bases from J, the gap between germline ends came to 9 bases. This CDR3 is built from 13 residues. The CDR3 protein is CASSSYWNQPQHF. Here the CDR3 DNA reads TGTGCCAGTAGTTCATACTGGAATCAGCCCCAGCATTTT.

The rearrangement joins TRBV7-8 to TRBJ1-1, with no clear D. V was trimmed by 1 base and J by 0 bases, leaving 18 bases between them. The CDR3 is 18 residues long. CDR1 is SGHVS, CDR2 FQNEAQ, per germline. The chain's CDR3 is CASSLGAASGLMNTEAFF. In nucleotides, the CDR3 is TGTGCCAGCAGCTTAGGGGCAGCATCAGGCCTAATGAACACTGAAGCTTTCTTT.

The chain uses TRBV19 and TRBJ2-7, with D possibly being TRBD1 (6 bases). V lost 5 bases and J 5 bases, leaving 16 bases between the germline ends. CDR1 and CDR2 from the germline V gene are LNHDA and SQIVND (reference sequence). The CDR3 runs to 14 residues. The CDR3 DNA follows: TGTGCCAGTAGTTCCACAGGGTTCGATCACGAGCAGTACTTC. This gives the protein CASSSTGFDHEQYF.

The chain combines TRBV5-1 with TRBJ2-1; D not resolved. The V end was cut by 0 bases, the J end by 5 bases, with 12 bases between. CDR1 and CDR2 (germline): SGHRS, YFSETQ. CDR3 length equals 15 residues. The CDR3 is CASSLGTKRDNEQFF. The CDR3 DNA sequence: TGCGCCAGCAGCTTGGGAACGAAACGGGACAATGAGCAGTTCTTC.

The chain couples TRBV9 to TRBJ2-5, with TRBD2 matching over 7 bases. From germline, CDR1 is SGDLS and CDR2 YYNGEE. CDR3 length: 15 amino acids. V was clipped by 4 bases and J by 4 bases; unmatched bases: 10. CDR3 in DNA: TGTGCCAGCAGCCTATGGGGCGGGAGTGGAGAGACCCAGTACTTC. This sequence encodes CASSLWGGSGETQYF. Combining the CDR3 with reference TRBV9 and TRBJ2-5 gives the whole variable domain DSGVTQTPKHLITATGQRVTLRCSPRSGDLSVYWYQQSLDQGLQFLIQYYNGEERAKGNILERFSAQQFPDLHSELNLSSLELGDSALYFCASSLWGGSGETQYFGPGTRLLVL.

The chain uses TRBV11-1 and TRBJ2-1; unclear D gene. The V end lost 4 bases, the J end lost 5 bases, and 12 bases lay between the germline ends. From germline, CDR1 is SGHAT and CDR2 FQDESV (reference sequence). The CDR3 is 14 amino acids. The CDR3 coding sequence is TGTGCCAGCAGCTCCAGGTTTGGTCACAATGAGCAGTTCTTC. As protein: CASSSRFGHNEQFF.